These 27 T cell receptor beta chains share one sample of origin, sequenced in a study of T cells in Graves' hyperthyroidism and ophthalmopathy. TCR beta CDR3 region amplification was performed from RNA transcripts. First-round RT-PCR with HTBI primers amplified the TCR CDR3 region. TCRdb called the multiplex PCR reads again in MiXCR, with one record for every CDR3 protein. Of roughly 170,000 distinct CDR3 sequences in the sample, 15% to 20% are singletons; the top ten hold approximately 28%. The sample taken for sequencing was blood. These receptors came from a woman aged 50 to 60 with Graves' hyperthyroidism.

The genes are TRBV18 and TRBJ2-1, with 11 bases matching TRBD2. Germline trimming cut 3 bases from V and 3 bases from J; bases unmatched to any gene: 7. Germline V gives CDR1 KGHSH, CDR2 LQKENI. This CDR3 contains 17 residues. Here the CDR3 reads CASSPRTSGRDYNEQFF. The CDR3 nucleotides read TGTGCCAGCTCACCCCGGACTAGCGGGCGCGACTACAATGAGCAGTTCTTC.

In its sample, this clonotype was seen many times. The CDR3 nucleotides read TGTGCCAGCAGTGAACAACAGGGGGCCGGGGAGCTGTTTTTT. This translates into CASSEQQGAGELFF. This chain links TRBV6-4 with TRBJ2-2, with TRBD1 matching 8 bases. J was trimmed by 6 bases and V by 3 bases; bases with no gene match: 3. Germline lookup yields CDR1 MRHNA and CDR2 SNTAGT. The CDR3 sequence is 14 residues long.

There are many counts of this clonotype. V is TRBV7-3 and J is TRBJ2-5; TRBD1 is a possible D gene (6 bases). The CDR3 has 13 amino acids. Germline V CDR1 and CDR2: SGHTA, FQGTGA. With 2 bases removed from V and 3 bases from J, the gap between germline ends came to 7 bases. This CDR3 reads CASSLSGEETQYF. As DNA, the CDR3 is TGTGCCAGCAGCTTATCAGGGGAAGAGACCCAGTACTTC.

V usage is TRBV5-6 and J usage is TRBJ2-1; 7 bases agree with TRBD1. The CDR3 has 15 amino acids. Germline V lookup: CDR1 SGHDT, CDR2 YYEEEE. With V trimmed by 5 bases and J by 1 base, 6 bases remained unmatched. This CDR3 reads CASSHRDRSYNEQFF. As DNA, the CDR3 is TGTGCCAGCAGTCACCGGGACAGATCCTACAATGAGCAGTTCTTC.

The V call is TRBV28, the J call TRBJ2-3; either TRBD1 or TRBD2 may fit D (6 bases each). This CDR3 spans 14 amino acids. V dropped 6 bases and J dropped 6 bases, with 16 bases sitting between them. CDR1 and CDR2 (germline): MDHEN, SYDVKM. The CDR3 region has the DNA TGTGCCAGCAGAGACGGGGGCCGGGCGGATACGCAGTATTTT. Encoded protein: CASRDGGRADTQYF.

This clonotype was counted many times. The CDR3 loop reads CASSPRVSYGYTF. The CDR3 bases are TGTGCCAGTAGCCCCAGGGTGTCCTATGGCTACACCTTC. The J gene is TRBJ1-2, the V gene TRBV19; TRBD1 might be the D (5 bases). CDR3 length equals 13 residues. Germline CDR1 and CDR2: LNHDA and SQIVND (reference sequence). V lost 6 bases and J 4 bases, leaving 12 bases between the germline ends.

In its sample, this clonotype was seen many times. V and J are TRBV20-1 and TRBJ2-7; possible D gene TRBD1, 6 bases. CDR3 length: 13 amino acids. Germline loops: CDR1 DFQATT, CDR2 SNEGSKA (reference sequence). The V gene lost 6 bases and the J gene lost 4 bases, with 16 bases spanning the gap. The CDR3 nucleotides read TGCAGTGCCTCGCAGGGGATGGGGTACGAGCAGTACTTC. It codes for CSASQGMGYEQYF.

This clonotype was found a few times. The rearrangement links TRBV20-1 to TRBJ2-1; D possibly corresponds to TRBD1 (7 bases). The CDR3 covers 15 residues. Germline loops: CDR1 DFQATT, CDR2 SNEGSKA (reference sequence). Deletions cut 0 bases from V and 5 bases from J, with 14 bases between. This CDR3 is CSARDWRDRNNEQFF. The CDR3, as DNA: TGCAGTGCTAGAGATTGGAGGGACAGAAACAATGAGCAGTTCTTC.

Ten or more counts support this clonotype. A much larger clone sits a single nucleotide away, making a read error possible. The rearrangement uses TRBV13 and TRBJ2-7; D gene uncertain. V lost 0 bases and J lost 2, with 11 bases in between. This CDR3 has 15 amino acids. The germline CDR1 and CDR2 sequences are PRHDT and FYEKMQ (reference sequence). CDR3 DNA: TGTGCCAGCAGCTTAGGCCTGGAGCAGACCTACGAGCAGTACTTC. This sequence encodes CASSLGLEQTYEQYF.

Comments on this clonotype: A much larger clone sits a single nucleotide away, making a read error possible. The V and J genes are TRBV20-1 and TRBJ2-7; D is possibly TRBD1 (6 bases). The CDR3 is 17 amino acids. CDR1 is DFQATT, CDR2 SNEGSKA, per germline (reference sequence). This chain's CDR3 is CSARDRDTGPTTYKQYF. CDR3 nucleotide sequence: TGCAGTGCTAGAGATCGAGACACAGGGCCTACGACCTACAAGCAGTACTTC.

At least ten counts were recorded for this clonotype. One junction end disagrees with the germline gene, perhaps due to a read error. CDR3 nucleotide sequence: TGCGCCAGCAGCGGAAGCGGACAGTCGGGTGAAAAGCTGTTTTTT. Translation: CASSGSGQSGEKLFF. V and J are TRBV5-1 and TRBJ1-4; a weak D match, TRBD1 (6 bases). Germline CDR1 and CDR2: SGHRS and YFSETQ. This CDR3 is 15 amino acids long. The complete variable domain, with remaining parts taken from reference TRBV5-1 and TRBJ1-4, reads KAGVTQTPRYLIKTRGQQVTLSCSPISGHRSVSWYQQTPGQGLQFLFEYFSETQRNKGNFPGRFSGRQFSNSRSEMNVSTLELGDSALYLCASSGSGQSGEKLFFGSGTQLSVL.

In this sample, this clonotype turned up many times. V usage is TRBV20-1 and J usage is TRBJ2-1; 15 positions agree with TRBD2. V lost 0 bases, J lost 15 bases, and 9 bases stayed unmatched. Germline CDR1 reads DFQATT; CDR2 reads SNEGSKA (reference sequence). This CDR3 comprises 15 residues. The CDR3 bases are TGCAGTGCTAGAGATCGCCTCGGACTAGCGGGGGGGTTGTTCTTC. Protein product: CSARDRLGLAGGLFF.

This clonotype was recorded at least ten times. CDR3 sequence reads: CASRGVGGYGYTF. CDR3 nucleotides: TGTGCCAGCAGGGGCGTAGGGGGCTATGGCTACACCTTC. V gene TRBV11-2 combines with J gene TRBJ1-2; a weak D match, TRBD1 (6 bases). V was trimmed by 6 bases and J by 4 bases, leaving 12 bases between them. CDR3 length equals 13 residues. Looked up from germline, CDR1 is SGHAT and CDR2 is FQNNGV.

This clonotype occurred many times. This chain joins TRBV13 and TRBJ2-7, with 8 bases identical to TRBD2. The CDR3 totals 14 residues. The germline CDR1 and CDR2 sequences are PRHDT and FYEKMQ (reference sequence). Losses at the gene ends were 1 base for V and 7 bases for J; bases not matched to a gene: 6. This CDR3 reads CASSLAGGPREQYF. The CDR3 bases are TGTGCCAGCAGCTTAGCGGGGGGGCCCAGGGAGCAGTACTTC.

In this sample, this clonotype turned up once. No conserved phenylalanine or tryptophan is present at the end of the CDR3, so a read error is the likely explanation. The gene calls are TRBV7-9 and TRBJ1-1; D might be TRBD1 (5 bases). The V gene lost 3 bases and the J gene lost 1 base, with 15 bases spanning the gap. The CDR3 covers 16 residues. Germline-derived CDR1 and CDR2 are SEHNR and FQNEAQ (reference sequence). CDR3 coding DNA: TGTGCCAGCAGCTTGGGGGAGGCAGGGCAGAACACTGAAGCTTTCCTT. It translates to CASSLGEAGQNTEAFL.

There are many counts of this clonotype. This chain links TRBV6-1 with TRBJ2-5; D possibly uses TRBD1 or TRBD2 (5 bases each). CDR1 is MNHNS and CDR2 is SASEGT in the germline V gene. Trimming pared 8 bases from V and 4 bases from J, leaving 17 bases between. The CDR3 sequence is 14 residues long. The CDR3 region is CASAPMGPGETQYF. In DNA form, the CDR3 reads TGTGCCAGCGCCCCTATGGGACCGGGAGAGACCCAGTACTTC.

This clonotype has at least ten counts. The J gene is TRBJ1-1, the V gene TRBV11-2; D gene ambiguous. CDR1 and CDR2 from the germline V gene are SGHAT and FQNNGV. Trimming removed 7 bases at V and 8 bases at J, with 17 bases between. This CDR3 contains 13 residues. The CDR3 region is CASTLILGSEAFF. The DNA for the CDR3 is TGTGCCAGCACCCTGATTTTGGGGAGCGAAGCTTTCTTT.

The chain uses TRBV11-2 and TRBJ1-1, with a tentative D call TRBD1 (6 bases). V lost 1 base to trimming and J lost 10 bases, with 16 bases between them. The germline gives CDR1 SGHAT, CDR2 FQNNGV. There are 14 residues in the CDR3. In DNA form, the CDR3 reads TGTGCCAGCAGCTTAGCAATAGGGGGGGGGGCAGCTTTCTTT. This encodes CASSLAIGGGAAFF.

This clonotype showed up many times. The gene calls are TRBV19 and TRBJ2-3; D may match TRBD1 or TRBD2 (7 bases each). The CDR3 loop spans 13 amino acids. The germline V and J ends were trimmed by 6 bases and 6 bases, with 13 bases remaining between them. Germline V gene lookup returns CDR1 LNHDA and CDR2 SQIVND (reference sequence). CDR3 sequence (DNA): TGTGCCAGTAGCCAGGGGGGGAGGGATACGCAGTATTTT. Translated: CASSQGGRDTQYF. Full variable domain (remainder filled in from reference TRBV19 and TRBJ2-3): DGGITQSPKYLFRKEGQNVTLSCEQNLNHDAMYWYRQDPGQGLRLIYYSQIVNDFQKGDIAEGYSVSREKKESFPLTVTSAQKNPTAFYLCASSQGGRDTQYFGPGTRLTVL.

This clonotype has a count of ten or more. V and J are TRBV7-3 and TRBJ2-7; the D call may be TRBD1 or TRBD2 (6 bases each). The CDR3 loop spans 14 amino acids. CDR1 is SGHTA and CDR2 is FQGTGA in the germline V gene. V was cut by 2 bases and J by 5 bases, with 13 bases left in between. The CDR3 spells CASSLVGGGDEQYF. In DNA form, the CDR3 reads TGTGCCAGCAGCTTAGTGGGGGGCGGCGACGAGCAGTACTTC.

This clonotype was picked up many times. The chain has TRBV6-1 and TRBJ1-2; D ambiguous. Germline values: CDR1 MNHNS, CDR2 SASEGT. Trimming cost V 7 bases and J 0 bases, with 18 bases left between them. There are 16 residues in the CDR3. The chain's CDR3 is CASIPWSDLANYGYTF. CDR3 sequence (DNA): TGTGCCAGCATTCCATGGTCGGATCTCGCTAACTATGGCTACACCTTC.

This clonotype has ten or more counts. The gene calls are TRBV25-1 and TRBJ1-6; 7 nucleotides line up with TRBD1. The germline CDR1 and CDR2 sequences are MGHDK and SYGVNS. The CDR3 totals 13 residues. J was trimmed by 5 bases and V by 6 bases; bases with no gene match: 1. In DNA, the CDR3 is TGTGCCAGCAGGGGACAGAATAATTCACCCCTCCACTTT. Its protein product is CASRGQNNSPLHF. Looking up the rest from reference TRBV25-1 and TRBJ1-6 gives the full variable domain: EADIYQTPRYLVIGTGKKITLECSQTMGHDKMYWYQQDPGMELHLIHYSYGVNSTEKGDLSSESTVSRIRTEHFPLTLESARPSHTSQYLCASRGQNNSPLHFGNGTRLTVT.

This clonotype was detected ten times or more. The V call is TRBV5-1, the J call TRBJ2-7; D possibly corresponds to TRBD1 (7 bases). The V gene's germline CDR1 is SGHRS and CDR2 YFSETQ. The CDR3 has 15 residues. V lost 3 bases to trimming and J lost 0 bases, with 13 bases between them. This chain's CDR3 is CASSSEGAGSYEQYF. CDR3 sequence (DNA): TGCGCCAGCAGCTCGGAGGGGGCCGGCTCCTACGAGCAGTACTTC.

This clonotype has ten or more counts. The rearrangement uses TRBV6-1 and TRBJ1-1, with D possibly being TRBD1 (6 bases). Germline assignment: CDR1 MNHNS and CDR2 SASEGT. The ends were cut back, 5 bases at V and 4 bases at J, with 11 bases in the middle. The CDR3 consists of 13 residues. The CDR3 bases are TGTGCCAGCAGTTTTTTAGGGGGCACTGAAGCTTTCTTT. It specifies CASSFLGGTEAFF.

At least ten counts were recorded for this clonotype. V and J are TRBV7-9 and TRBJ2-1, with D perhaps TRBD1 (5 bases). V gave up 5 bases and J gave up 5 bases, with 16 bases separating them. The CDR3 contains 15 residues. Germline V gene data show CDR1 as SEHNR and CDR2 as FQNEAQ (reference sequence). This chain's CDR3 is CASSPPGLENNEQFF. CDR3 nucleotides: TGTGCCAGCAGCCCGCCAGGGCTAGAAAACAATGAGCAGTTCTTC. The full variable domain, its missing parts supplied by reference TRBV7-9 and TRBJ2-1, is DTGVSQNPRHKITKRGQNVTFRCDPISEHNRLYWYRQTLGQGPEFLTYFQNEAQLEKSRLLSDRFSAERPKGSFSTLEIQRTEQGDSAMYLCASSPPGLENNEQFFGPGTRLTVL.

This clonotype came up many times. CDR3 sequence reads: CASQVSQGYNSPLHF. CDR3 DNA sequence: TGTGCCAGCCAAGTCTCACAGGGGTATAATTCACCCCTCCACTTT. The V and J genes are TRBV2 and TRBJ1-6, with 7 bases fitting TRBD1. Germline V gives CDR1 SNHLY, CDR2 FYNNEI. The J segment lost 4 bases and the V segment lost 8 bases, leaving 8 bases of the junction unmatched. The CDR3 is made up of 15 amino acids.

This clonotype was counted many times. J is TRBJ1-2 and V is TRBV6-2 or TRBV6-3; D call uncertain. Germline V gene sequence: CDR1 MNHEY, CDR2 SVGEGT. The germline V and J ends were trimmed by 6 bases and 2 bases, with 10 bases remaining between them. The CDR3 has 13 residues. CDR3 coding DNA: TGTGCCAGCAGGCTGACTGGGAACTATGGCTACACCTTC. Translating gives CASRLTGNYGYTF.